Each of the 21 T cell receptor beta chains below was sequenced from the same sample in a study of cytomegalovirus exposure and HLA in healthy donors. The PCR had 60 Vbeta and 13 Jbeta primers. Sequenced by immunoSEQ multiplex PCR; TCRdb stores in-frame clones only, minus some. Counted here are 180,000 or so clones, roughly 80% occurring once; the ten biggest clones make up around 8%. Input material: PBMCs. These receptors were obtained from a woman in her 40s in good health and CMV-seropositive.

The chain has TRBV30 and TRBJ2-2; D gene ambiguous. V lost 0 bases, J lost 7 bases, and 3 bases lay in between. Germline CDR1 is GTSNPN and CDR2 is SVGIG (reference sequence). The CDR3 totals 11 residues. The CDR3 region is CAWSVGGELFF. For the CDR3, the DNA is TGTGCCTGGAGTGTCGGCGGGGAGCTGTTTTTT.

This chain uses TRBV7-9 with TRBJ2-1; 7 nucleotides line up with TRBD1. The CDR3 runs to 17 residues. Germline V gives CDR1 SEHNR, CDR2 FQNEAQ (reference sequence). V shed 2 bases, J shed 0 bases, and the junction held 7 bases outside the gene matches. In DNA, the CDR3 is TGTGCCAGCAGCTTAAGGGGACAGTTAAGCTCCTACAATGAGCAGTTCTTC. Protein sequence: CASSLRGQLSSYNEQFF.

This chain connects TRBV28 to TRBJ2-1, with 9 positions matching TRBD1. The CDR3 sequence is 13 residues long. Germline assignment: CDR1 MDHEN and CDR2 SYDVKM. Losses at the gene ends were 5 bases for V and 10 bases for J; bases not matched to a gene: 6. For the CDR3, the DNA is TGTGCCAGCAGTGTCAACAGGGGGCGCGAGCAGTTCTTC. This sequence encodes CASSVNRGREQFF.

This chain connects TRBV2 to TRBJ1-3; tentative D call: TRBD1 (6 bases). The CDR3 extends over 16 amino acids. Per the germline V gene, CDR1 is SNHLY and CDR2 is FYNNEI. V lost 8 bases and J 2 bases, leaving 19 bases between the germline ends. The chain's CDR3 is CASSNPLDRPGNTIYF. Here the CDR3 DNA reads TGTGCCAGCTCTAACCCCCTCGACAGGCCTGGAAACACCATATATTTT. The full variable domain, rest sourced from reference TRBV2 and TRBJ1-3, is EPEVTQTPSHQVTQMGQEVILRCVPISNHLYFYWYRQILGQKVEFLVSFYNNEISEKSEIFDDQFSVERPDGSNFTLKIRSTKLEDSAMYFCASSNPLDRPGNTIYFGEGSWLTVV.

This rearrangement joins TRBV28 to TRBJ1-2; a possible D gene is TRBD1 (5 bases). V dropped 10 bases and J dropped 4 bases, with 16 bases sitting between them. CDR3 length: 13 amino acids. Germline-derived CDR1 and CDR2 are MDHEN and SYDVKM. The CDR3 is CATSGGVFYGYTF. As DNA, the CDR3 is TGTGCCACCTCGGGGGGGGTTTTCTATGGCTACACCTTC.

J is TRBJ2-7 and V is TRBV11-2; TRBD1 matches 9 bases. V trimming: 0 bases; J trimming: 3 bases; junction bases outside the gene matches: 3. The germline gives CDR1 SGHAT, CDR2 FQNNGV. This CDR3 spans 15 amino acids. The CDR3 DNA reads TGTGCCAGCAGCTTAGAAGAGACAGGGGGCTACGAGCAGTACTTC. Protein sequence: CASSLEETGGYEQYF.

On this clone: The same CDR3 can be traced to other DNA sequences in this sample. This rearrangement joins TRBV4-3 to TRBJ2-3; maybe TRBD2 (6 bases). V was clipped by 2 bases and J by 3 bases, with 12 bases between them. There are 15 residues in the CDR3. The germline V gene has CDR1 LGHNA and CDR2 YSLEER. The CDR3 protein is CASSQRGVGTDTQYF. The CDR3 nucleotides read TGCGCCAGCAGCCAACGCGGGGTCGGGACAGATACGCAGTATTTT.

V and J are TRBV19 and TRBJ2-5; D not resolved. The germline V gene has CDR1 LNHDA and CDR2 SQIVND (reference sequence). The CDR3 runs to 15 residues. Trimming shortened V by 8 bases and J by 5 bases, and 21 bases separated the two germline ends. CDR3 loop: CASGAVGPRRETQYF. CDR3 nucleotides: TGTGCCAGTGGAGCCGTGGGTCCCCGGCGCGAGACCCAGTACTTC.

The rearrangement links TRBV7-2 to TRBJ1-2, with a tentative D call TRBD1 (5 bases). The CDR3 extends over 13 amino acids. CDR1 is SGHTA and CDR2 is FQGNSA in the germline V gene. The germline V and J ends were trimmed by 5 bases and 4 bases, with 11 bases remaining between them. This CDR3 reads CASSVDRTYGYTF. CDR3 DNA sequence: TGTGCCAGCAGCGTCGACAGAACCTATGGCTACACCTTC. Supplemented by reference TRBV7-2 and TRBJ1-2, the full variable domain reads GAGVSQSPSNKVTEKGKDVELRCDPISGHTALYWYRQSLGQGLEFLIYFQGNSAPDKSGLPSDRFSAERTGGSVSTLTIQRTQQEDSAVYLCASSVDRTYGYTFGSGTRLTVV.

This clone appeared once. The chain employs TRBV20-1 and TRBJ2-1, with TRBD2 matching over 7 bases. In germline, CDR1 is DFQATT, CDR2 SNEGSKA (reference sequence). Trimming at V came to 4 bases and at J to 16 bases, leaving 10 bases not matched to a gene. This CDR3 is 11 amino acids long. This CDR3 is CSAINGLEVFF. DNA for the CDR3: TGCAGTGCTATAAACGGACTAGAAGTTTTCTTC.

Only a few counts were recorded for this clone. V usage is TRBV6-1 and J usage is TRBJ2-3, with a weak D call TRBD1 (5 bases). Germline CDR1 reads MNHNS; CDR2 reads SASEGT. The ends were cut back, 7 bases at V and 1 base at J, with 12 bases in the middle. The CDR3 sequence is 14 residues long. The CDR3 coding sequence is TGTGCCAGCACCGAATGGGGCGGCACAGATACGCAGTATTTT. Encoded protein: CASTEWGGTDTQYF.

V and J are TRBV4-3 and TRBJ1-1; D is possibly TRBD1 (5 bases). The germline V gene has CDR1 LGHNA and CDR2 YSLEER. The CDR3 runs 14 residues. Trimming cost V 4 bases and J 0 bases, with 9 bases left between them. Here the CDR3 reads CASSPQGVNTEAFF. CDR3 in DNA: TGCGCCAGCAGCCCTCAGGGCGTGAACACTGAAGCTTTCTTT.

This chain links TRBV7-9 with TRBJ2-5, with a weak D call TRBD1 (6 bases). Trimming left V 5 bases short and J 4 bases short, with 11 bases between. CDR1 is SEHNR, CDR2 FQNEAQ, per germline (reference sequence). The CDR3 totals 13 residues. The CDR3 loop is CASSIWGPETQYF. Written as DNA, the CDR3 is TGTGCCAGCAGCATCTGGGGGCCAGAGACCCAGTACTTC.

This clone was counted once. The V gene is TRBV27, the J gene TRBJ2-5; 16 nucleotides align to TRBD2. The CDR3 runs 14 residues. Trimming took 8 bases from V and 7 from J; bases not matched to a gene: 4. Germline CDR1 reads MNHEY; CDR2 reads SMNVEV (reference sequence). DNA for the CDR3: TGTGCCAGCTCCGGGACTAGCGGGAGGGTGACCCAGTACTTC. Translating it yields CASSGTSGRVTQYF.

The chain carries TRBV28 and TRBJ1-2; TRBD1 is a possible D gene (5 bases). CDR1 and CDR2 (germline): MDHEN, SYDVKM. The CDR3 totals 13 residues. Trimming shortened V by 6 bases and J by 0 bases, and 8 bases separated the two germline ends. CDR3 bases: TGTGCCAGCAGGTTACAGGCTAACTATGGCTACACCTTC. Translated: CASRLQANYGYTF.

The gene calls are TRBV6-5 and TRBJ2-1, with D perhaps TRBD2 (5 bases). V was trimmed by 5 bases and J by 2 bases, leaving 10 bases between them. CDR1 and CDR2 from the germline V gene are MNHEY and SVGAGI. The CDR3 extends over 14 amino acids. DNA of the CDR3: TGTGCCAGCAGTCAGACTACCCCCTACAATGAGCAGTTCTTC. Translated, it gives CASSQTTPYNEQFF.

As for this clone: The sample carries other DNA sequences with the same CDR3. The gene calls are TRBV20-1 and TRBJ2-7; TRBD1 is a possible D gene (5 bases). Germline CDR1 reads DFQATT; CDR2 reads SNEGSKA (reference sequence). The CDR3 totals 11 residues. V gave up 6 bases and J gave up 2 bases, with 8 bases separating them. Written as DNA, the CDR3 is TGCAGTGCCAGGACAACCTACGAGCAGTACTTC. Translating it yields CSARTTYEQYF.

V usage is TRBV28 and J usage is TRBJ1-5; D is unresolved. Deletions cut 3 bases from V and 8 bases from J, with 11 bases between. Germline CDR1 reads MDHEN; CDR2 reads SYDVKM. The CDR3 runs 13 residues. The CDR3 loop is CASSFWGGKPQHF. The CDR3 DNA follows: TGTGCCAGCAGTTTCTGGGGAGGTAAGCCCCAGCATTTT.

The chain employs TRBV29-1 and TRBJ2-7; TRBD2 is a possible D gene (6 bases). Germline V gives CDR1 SQVTM, CDR2 ANQGSEA. Trimming removed 4 bases at V and 1 base at J, with 17 bases between. The CDR3 runs to 15 residues. The chain's CDR3 is CSVAGGRGSSYEQYF. Here the CDR3 DNA reads TGCAGCGTTGCAGGAGGTCGGGGGAGTTCCTACGAGCAGTACTTC.

This sequence joins TRBV11-3 and TRBJ2-5; TRBD2 is a possible D gene (6 bases). CDR1 is SGHNT, CDR2 YENEEA, per germline. Trimming took off 4 bases at V and 2 bases at J, with 11 bases between the two ends. The CDR3 length is 14 residues. CDR3 sequence: CASSWGGAQETQYF. In DNA, the CDR3 is TGTGCCAGCAGCTGGGGCGGGGCTCAAGAGACCCAGTACTTC.

This chain links TRBV4-3 with TRBJ1-2; 8 positions agree with TRBD1. Trimming at V came to 2 bases and at J to 4 bases, leaving 6 bases not matched to a gene. CDR1 is LGHNA, CDR2 YSLEER, per germline. The CDR3 has 15 residues. The CDR3: CASSQSRDRRYGYTF. As DNA, the CDR3 is TGCGCCAGCAGCCAATCCCGGGACAGGCGCTATGGCTACACCTTC.